Sequencing of this T cell receptor beta chain was carried out in a study of shared clonotypes between healthy human individuals. CDR1 and CDR2 from the germline V gene are SGHRS and YFSETQ. This CDR3 is 13 amino acids long. V shed 9 bases, J shed 5 bases, and the junction held 11 bases outside the gene matches. General observations from the study: Non-shared clonotypes had lower generation probabilities than those shared by all four donors.

Concerning this clone itself: Antigen unknown.

Assay: immunoSEQ multiplex PCR; the TCRdb copy retains only in-frame clones and omits some. The sample contains 730,000 or so clones, 60% to 80% of which appear only once. The specimen sequenced was memory CD4+ T cells sorted from blood. Noted subset: CD45RA-negative fraction. The TCR sequence derives from a woman in her 30s in good health. This chain joins TRBV5-1 and TRBJ2-7; 7 bases are shared with TRBD2. CDR3: CATGTTNMDEQYF. The CDR3 coding sequence is TGCGCCACCGGGACTACCAATATGGACGAGCAGTACTTC.